Below, 27 T cell receptor beta chains from the same sample are listed, as sequenced in a study of shared clonotypes between healthy human individuals. Measured with immunoSEQ multiplex PCR; TCRdb has only the in-frame clones, and not every one. Of over 1.5 million clones listed, around 98% are singletons. Sequenced sample: naive CD4+ T cells sorted from blood. Specified subset: CD45RA+ positively selected. These receptors were collected from a man aged 25 to 45 in good health.

Comment on this clone: This same CDR3 is encoded by further DNA sequences in the sample. CDR3 region: CASSERQGSYNEQFF. As DNA, the CDR3 is TGTGCCAGCAGTGAAAGACAGGGCTCCTACAATGAGCAGTTCTTC. V gene TRBV2 combines with J gene TRBJ2-1; 7 bases line up with TRBD1. Per the germline V gene, CDR1 is SNHLY and CDR2 is FYNNEI. After removal of 2 bases from V and 0 bases from J, the junction contained 1 base not matched to a gene. This CDR3 region has 15 residues.

This chain links TRBV5-5 with TRBJ2-2, with D unresolved. The CDR3 loop spans 15 amino acids. Deletions cut 0 bases from V and 5 bases from J, with 11 bases between. Germline CDR1 reads SGHKS; CDR2 reads YYEKEE (reference sequence). The CDR3 nucleotides read TGTGCCAGCAGCTTGGGGTCTCTGATGACCGGGGAGCTGTTTTTT. It is translated as CASSLGSLMTGELFF.

V gene TRBV16 combines with J gene TRBJ2-5; D is possibly TRBD1 (6 bases). Germline V CDR1 and CDR2: KGHSY, FQNENV. This CDR3 spans 14 amino acids. Trimming removed 1 base at V and 5 bases at J, with 11 bases between. CDR3: CASSQFPRGETQYF. CDR3 nucleotides: TGTGCCAGCAGCCAATTCCCGAGGGGGGAGACCCAGTACTTC.

To note about this clone: This sample also contains other DNA sequences that code for the same CDR3. The V and J genes are TRBV11-3 and TRBJ2-2; no definite D call. Germline V gives CDR1 SGHNT, CDR2 YENEEA. The V end was cut by 4 bases, the J end by 5 bases, with 5 bases between. The CDR3 loop spans 12 amino acids. CDR3 sequence (DNA): TGTGCCAGCAGCTCCGGGACCGGGGAGCTGTTTTTT. Protein: CASSSGTGELFF.

V and J are TRBV19 and TRBJ2-7; D call uncertain. CDR1 is LNHDA and CDR2 is SQIVND in the germline V gene (reference sequence). The CDR3 sequence is 13 residues long. The V end was cut by 5 bases, the J end by 3 bases, with 11 bases between. The CDR3 bases are TGTGCCAGTAGTCTCGTGATTAGCTACGAGCAGTACTTC. Its translation is CASSLVISYEQYF.

The rearrangement uses TRBV6-1 and TRBJ2-5; no firm D call. V lost 7 bases and J 5 bases, leaving 14 bases between the germline ends. The CDR3 has 13 amino acids. CDR1 MNHNS and CDR2 SASEGT come from the germline V gene. The CDR3 reads CASIRRTAETQYF. The CDR3 DNA is TGTGCCAGCATTAGGCGGACGGCCGAGACCCAGTACTTC.

The chain employs TRBV6-5 and TRBJ2-2; D remains ambiguous. The V gene lost 5 bases and the J gene lost 3 bases, with 7 bases spanning the gap. The CDR3 spans 13 residues. CDR1 is MNHEY, CDR2 SVGAGI, per germline. CDR3 DNA sequence: TGTGCCAGCAGTCCCGGTTACACCGGGGAGCTGTTTTTT. It codes for CASSPGYTGELFF.

A note on this clone: Other DNA sequences in the same sample also yield this CDR3. The chain is built from TRBV5-1 and TRBJ2-3, with 7 nucleotides matching TRBD1. Trimming cost V 0 bases and J 5 bases; bases outside gene matches: 3. The CDR3 runs to 14 residues. Germline loops: CDR1 SGHRS, CDR2 YFSETQ. In DNA form, the CDR3 reads TGCGCCAGCAGCTTGGAGGGGGCGGGAGATACGCAGTATTTT. As protein: CASSLEGAGDTQYF.

For this clone: This same CDR3 is encoded by further DNA sequences in the sample. The rearrangement uses TRBV10-3 and TRBJ2-7; 7 bases are shared with TRBD1. J gave up 3 bases and V 10 bases, and 3 bases lay outside the gene matches. This CDR3 has 11 amino acids. Per germline, CDR1 ENHRY and CDR2 SYGVKD. The CDR3 sequence is CATTGSYEQYF. The CDR3 coding sequence is TGTGCCACGACAGGGAGCTACGAGCAGTACTTC.

This clone appeared once. The V call is TRBV5-1, the J call TRBJ2-1, with 8 positions matching TRBD2. This CDR3 spans 16 amino acids. Looked up from germline, CDR1 is SGHRS and CDR2 is YFSETQ. V was pared by 0 bases and J by 7 bases, with 9 bases of the junction left unmatched. CDR3 amino acids: CASSLAISGSGNEQFF. The DNA of the CDR3 is TGCGCCAGCAGCTTGGCCATCAGCGGGAGCGGGAATGAGCAGTTCTTC.

In this sample, this clone turned up a few times. This chain links TRBV18 with TRBJ2-1; the match to TRBD2 covers 11 bases. The trim removed 3 bases at V and 3 bases at J, leaving 1 base unmatched. This CDR3 spans 15 amino acids. CDR1 and CDR2 (germline): KGHSH, LQKENI. CDR3 loop: CASSPGLADYNEQFF. The CDR3 DNA follows: TGTGCCAGCTCACCGGGACTAGCGGACTACAATGAGCAGTTCTTC.

This clone has a single count. The rearrangement links TRBV28 to TRBJ1-1; unclear D gene. The CDR3 length is 14 residues. Germline V gives CDR1 MDHEN, CDR2 SYDVKM. Trimming left V 2 bases short and J 1 base short, with 8 bases between. The CDR3 region is CASSLRKSNTEAFF. CDR3 coding DNA: TGTGCCAGCAGTTTAAGAAAATCGAACACTGAAGCTTTCTTT.

The rearrangement joins TRBV5-1 to TRBJ2-5; D gene unclear. The CDR3 covers 14 residues. V lost 4 bases, J lost 1 base, and 11 bases lay in between. Germline lookup yields CDR1 SGHRS and CDR2 YFSETQ. The CDR3 loop reads CASSPTELQETQYF. CDR3 in DNA: TGCGCCAGCAGCCCCACAGAGCTCCAAGAGACCCAGTACTTC.

This rearrangement joins TRBV5-1 to TRBJ2-2, with 7 bases lining up with TRBD2. Germline-derived CDR1 and CDR2 are SGHRS and YFSETQ. The CDR3 covers 16 residues. J was trimmed by 9 bases and V by 0 bases; bases with no gene match: 11. CDR3 nucleotides: TGCGCCAGCAGCTTGGATCTGCGGCGGGAGATCAGGGAGCTGTTTTTT. Its translation: CASSLDLRREIRELFF. Complete variable domain (other parts from reference TRBV5-1 and TRBJ2-2): KAGVTQTPRYLIKTRGQQVTLSCSPISGHRSVSWYQQTPGQGLQFLFEYFSETQRNKGNFPGRFSGRQFSNSRSEMNVSTLELGDSALYLCASSLDLRREIRELFFGEGSRLTVL.

The chain has TRBV11-2 and TRBJ2-7, with 8 nucleotides matching TRBD1. There are 16 residues in the CDR3. Germline values: CDR1 SGHAT, CDR2 FQNNGV. J gave up 2 bases and V 5 bases, and 11 bases lay outside the gene matches. The CDR3 sequence is CASSKEGPGGPYEQYF. For the CDR3, the DNA is TGTGCCAGCAGCAAAGAGGGGCCAGGGGGCCCCTACGAGCAGTACTTC.

Concerning this clone: This specimen includes other DNA sequences encoding the same CDR3. The rearrangement uses TRBV7-2 and TRBJ2-2; the D is unclear. Between the trimmed V and J ends, which lost 3 bases and 4 bases, there was a span of 3 bases. CDR3 length: 12 residues. Germline lookup yields CDR1 SGHTA and CDR2 FQGNSA. CDR3 sequence reads: CASSFRTGELFF. CDR3 bases: TGTGCCAGCAGCTTCCGCACCGGGGAGCTGTTTTTT. Filled out from reference TRBV7-2 and TRBJ2-2, the complete variable domain reads GAGVSQSPSNKVTEKGKDVELRCDPISGHTALYWYRQSLGQGLEFLIYFQGNSAPDKSGLPSDRFSAERTGGSVSTLTIQRTQQEDSAVYLCASSFRTGELFFGEGSRLTVL.

The chain links TRBV4-1 to TRBJ1-2; unclear D gene. V lost 1 base, J lost 6 bases, and 9 bases lay in between. This CDR3 contains 13 residues. CDR1 and CDR2 (germline): MGHRA, YSYEKL. CDR3 protein: CASSQGRIDGYTF. The DNA for the CDR3 is TGCGCCAGCAGCCAAGGGAGGATCGATGGCTACACCTTC.

The chain is built from TRBV30 and TRBJ1-5; D remains ambiguous. The CDR3 spans 15 residues. The V end was cut by 2 bases, the J end by 3 bases, with 14 bases between. Germline V gives CDR1 GTSNPN, CDR2 SVGIG (reference sequence). The CDR3 sequence: CAWSLGARNNQPQHF. As DNA, the CDR3 is TGTGCCTGGAGTTTAGGCGCACGGAACAATCAGCCCCAGCATTTT.

This chain connects TRBV18 to TRBJ2-1; D ambiguous. V lost 6 bases to trimming and J lost 9 bases, with 15 bases between them. Germline V CDR1 and CDR2: KGHSH, LQKENI. This CDR3 is 13 amino acids long. As DNA, the CDR3 is TGTGCCAGCTCCTCTGCAGTAGGCGGTGAGCAGTTCTTC. Amino acids: CASSSAVGGEQFF.

The genes are TRBV28 and TRBJ2-1; TRBD1 or TRBD2 may be the D gene (5 bases each). This CDR3 is built from 12 residues. Germline lookup yields CDR1 MDHEN and CDR2 SYDVKM. V gave up 2 bases and J gave up 12 bases, with 11 bases separating them. This CDR3 is CASSLLGTGQFF. The CDR3 DNA sequence: TGTGCCAGCAGTTTACTCGGGACGGGGCAGTTCTTC. Filled out from reference TRBV28 and TRBJ2-1, the complete variable domain reads DVKVTQSSRYLVKRTGEKVFLECVQDMDHENMFWYRQDPGLGLRLIYFSYDVKMKEKGDIPEGYSVSREKKERFSLILESASTNQTSMYLCASSLLGTGQFFGPGTRLTVL.

The chain carries TRBV21-1 and TRBJ2-7; the table calls TRBD2, which could not be checked here. TRBV21-1 has pseudogene status. CDR3 size: 15 residues. The CDR3 protein is CASSKPWGGGYEQYF. CDR3 coding DNA: TGTGCCAGCAGCAAACCTTGGGGAGGAGGATACGAGCAGTACTTC.

This clone was seen only once. The chain is built from TRBV6-6 and TRBJ2-5; no firm D call. CDR3 length equals 8 residues. V dropped 5 bases and J dropped 11 bases, with 3 bases sitting between them. Germline-derived CDR1 and CDR2 are MNHNY and SVGAGI (reference sequence). CDR3 sequence: CASSEQYF. CDR3 bases: TGTGCCAGCAGTGAGCAGTACTTC.

V gene TRBV2 combines with J gene TRBJ2-7; 11 positions match TRBD2. The ends lost 5 bases at V and 4 bases at J; junction bases unmatched: 16. Germline assignment: CDR1 SNHLY and CDR2 FYNNEI. This CDR3 spans 18 amino acids. The CDR3 region is CASSPNILAGGKGYEQYF. The DNA for the CDR3 is TGTGCCAGCAGTCCCAATATCTTAGCGGGAGGGAAAGGTTACGAGCAGTACTTC.

The chain links TRBV28 to TRBJ2-1, with D possibly matching TRBD1 (5 bases). Germline V CDR1 and CDR2: MDHEN, SYDVKM. V lost 10 bases and J 1 base, leaving 11 bases between the germline ends. The CDR3 covers 13 residues. This chain's CDR3 is CAIKGLSYNEQFF. The CDR3 bases are TGTGCCATAAAGGGGTTATCCTACAATGAGCAGTTCTTC.

The gene calls are TRBV5-1 and TRBJ2-1, with 10 positions matching TRBD2. The V and J ends lost 4 bases and 1 base, in that order; junction bases with no gene match: 20. The CDR3 runs 21 residues. Germline V gene lookup returns CDR1 SGHRS and CDR2 YFSETQ. The CDR3 loop reads CASSGPKGLATPTRSYNEQFF. The CDR3 coding sequence is TGCGCCAGCAGCGGACCAAAGGGACTAGCGACACCCACGAGGTCCTACAATGAGCAGTTCTTC.

This chain joins TRBV5-5 and TRBJ2-7; D not resolved. V lost 0 bases, J lost 7 bases, and 11 bases lay in between. Germline V lookup: CDR1 SGHKS, CDR2 YYEKEE (reference sequence). CDR3 size: 13 residues. CDR3 nucleotide sequence: TGTGCCAGCAGCTTGGCGGCAGCCTGGGAGCAGTACTTC. Encoded protein: CASSLAAAWEQYF.

This clone was detected once. CDR3 loop: CASNSGPETQYF. The CDR3 DNA follows: TGTGCCAGCAATAGCGGCCCAGAGACCCAGTACTTC. The chain recombines TRBV7-2 with TRBJ2-5; D is perhaps TRBD2 (6 bases). Germline-derived CDR1 and CDR2 are SGHTA and FQGNSA. V lost 7 bases and J 4 bases, leaving 10 bases between the germline ends. The CDR3 is 12 residues long.